This T cell receptor (beta chain) stems from a study of blood T cell repertoires in COVID-19. Turning to the study itself: The origin of the acute and convalescent COVID-19 samples was the United States, Italy and Spain. T cells, B-cell-depleted T cells, or PBMCs provided the cDNA or gDNA that served as material.

As originally analysed: Amplifying reference gene primers gave estimates of nucleated cell counts. Sequencing was performed with immunoSEQ multiplex PCR; in TCRdb, only in-frame clones are kept and a portion is missing. V and J calls and clone size are given by that table; D and trimming were obtained from the DNA. The sample includes hundreds of thousands of clones, around 90% of them seen just once. The sequence derives from a man between 60 and 70 years old who had recovered from COVID-19. The sample was peripheral blood.

The CDR3 DNA reads TGTGCCAGCAGTCACGGGGGCTATGGCTACACCTTC. Its protein product is CASSHGGYGYTF. The chain links TRBV6-2 or TRBV6-3 to TRBJ1-2; TRBD1 is a possible D gene (5 bases). There are 12 residues in the CDR3. Per the germline V gene, CDR1 is MNHEY and CDR2 is SVGEGT. The V end lost 5 bases, the J end lost 4 bases, and 8 bases lay between the germline ends.